Listed here are 17 T cell receptor beta chains from one sample, sequenced in a study of tumor and adjacent non-tumor tissue in lung cancer. The template was RNA from unsorted bulk tissue. A modified ARM-PCR protocol with three rounds of nested PCR amplified TCRbeta. A single record per CDR3 protein comes from TCRdb applying MiXCR to the multiplex PCR reads. The repertoire holds about 93,000 distinct CDR3 sequences, approximately 70% seen once, with about 18% in the top ten. The material sequenced was lung tumor tissue. The receptors stem from a man in his 60s with non-small cell lung cancer.

This sequence joins TRBV11-3 and TRBJ2-7; 9 nucleotides agree with TRBD1. The ends lost 5 bases at V and 2 bases at J; junction bases unmatched: 7. This CDR3 region has 15 residues. The germline CDR1 and CDR2 sequences are SGHNT and YENEEA. Here the CDR3 reads CASSHRDRDAYEQYF. The CDR3, as DNA: TGTGCCAGCAGCCACCGGGACAGGGACGCCTACGAGCAGTACTTC.

For this clonotype: This CDR3 is missing its conserved last phenylalanine or tryptophan, likely due to a read error. V and J are TRBV29-1 and TRBJ2-1, with no clear D. This CDR3 is built from 10 residues. Looked up from germline, CDR1 is SQVTM and CDR2 is ANQGSEA. CDR3: CNHGYNEQFY. The CDR3 nucleotides read TGCAACCACGGCTACAATGAGCAGTTCTAC.

Points on this clonotype: A read error may account for a junction end that differs from germline. The genes are TRBV6-5 and TRBJ2-5, with D maybe TRBD2 (7 bases). In germline, CDR1 is MNHEY, CDR2 SVGAGI. This CDR3 contains 14 residues. The CDR3 is CASTYGGRQETQYF. The DNA for the CDR3 is TGTGCCAGCACTTACGGGGGGCGCCAAGAGACCCAGTACTTC.

Note on this clonotype: Here the CDR3 omits its conserved ending phenylalanine or tryptophan, so a read error is the likely source. This chain connects TRBV12-3 or TRBV12-4 to TRBJ2-1; 11 nucleotides agree with TRBD2. V was pared by 4 bases and J by 0 bases, with 2 bases of the junction left unmatched. This CDR3 spans 16 amino acids. CDR3 sequence (DNA): TGTGCCAGCAGTTCTAGCGGGAGGTTCTCCTACAATGAGCAGTTCTTA. Amino acids: CASSSSGRFSYNEQFL.

The rearrangement links TRBV6-5 to TRBJ2-2; D not resolved. V lost 7 bases, J lost 8 bases, and 14 bases lay in between. The CDR3 totals 13 residues. Germline assignment: CDR1 MNHEY and CDR2 SVGAGI. DNA for the CDR3: TGTGCCAGCACCCCCAACCGCGAGGGGGAGCTGTTTTTT. It encodes CASTPNREGELFF.

Notes on this clonotype: A single base separates this from a much larger clone, so it may be a read error. The chain employs TRBV19 and TRBJ2-1; the match to TRBD1 covers 7 bases. From germline, CDR1 is LNHDA and CDR2 SQIVND (reference sequence). This CDR3 region has 15 residues. The CDR3, as DNA: TGTGCCAGTAGTATAGGGGACAGCTCCTACAATGAGCGGTTCTTC. It translates to CASSIGDSSYNERFF.

The chain links TRBV11-2 to TRBJ2-1, with D possibly being TRBD2 (5 bases). Per germline, CDR1 SGHAT and CDR2 FQNNGV. The CDR3 totals 16 residues. Trimming stripped 1 base from V and 10 bases from J, with 20 bases between. CDR3 in amino acids: CASSLGELPYRGEQFF. The CDR3 coding sequence is TGTGCCAGCAGCTTAGGGGAACTGCCTTACCGAGGGGAGCAGTTCTTC.

This rearrangement joins TRBV6-5 to TRBJ2-1; tentatively, D is TRBD2 (6 bases). The germline CDR1 and CDR2 sequences are MNHEY and SVGAGI. The CDR3 is 15 amino acids. V lost 5 bases and J lost 10, with 21 bases in between. The CDR3 spells CASSPLPGLQREQFF. CDR3 nucleotide sequence: TGTGCCAGCAGTCCACTCCCGGGACTTCAAAGGGAGCAGTTCTTC.

On this clonotype: Just one base apart from a much larger clone, this may be a read error. The CDR3 nucleotides are TGCAGTACGAACCGGGGAAACACCATATATTTT. Translation: CSTNRGNTIYF. The gene calls are TRBV20-1 and TRBJ1-3; D not certain. V lost 8 bases to trimming and J lost 4 bases, with 9 bases between them. This CDR3 region has 11 residues. Germline CDR1 DFQATT, CDR2 SNEGSKA (reference sequence).

Concerning this clonotype: A much more abundant neighbour one base away suggests this may be a read error. The chain is built from TRBV7-8 and TRBJ1-5; 8 bases fit TRBD1. Germline V gene lookup returns CDR1 SGHVS and CDR2 FQNEAQ. This CDR3 is built from 12 residues. The CDR3: CAGSSAGGEMYF. The CDR3 DNA reads TGTGCCGGCAGCTCCGCAGGGGGCGAAATGTATTTT.

As to this clonotype: Because the CDR3 is missing its conserved closing phenylalanine or tryptophan, this is likely a read error. V and J are TRBV6-2 or TRBV6-3 and TRBJ2-1; D unresolved. Per the germline V gene, CDR1 is MNHEY and CDR2 is SVGEGT. The CDR3 is 14 amino acids. Written as DNA, the CDR3 is TGTGCCAGCATGACCCCCATAGCCTACAATGAACAGTTCTAC. Its translation is CASMTPIAYNEQFY.

Points on this clonotype: One end of the junction fails to match germline, which may point to a read error. The chain joins TRBV4-3 to TRBJ2-7; 8 bases line up with TRBD2. Germline loops: CDR1 LGHNA, CDR2 YSLEER. The CDR3 length is 17 residues. CDR3 amino acids: CASSQDYQRERGYEHYF. The DNA of the CDR3 is TGCGCCAGCAGCCAAGATTATCAGCGGGAGAGGGGCTACGAGCATTACTTC.

Written as DNA, the CDR3 is TGCGCCAGCAGCAGTACCGGTCTAACGGGGGAGACCCAGTACTTC. Translated, it gives CASSSTGLTGETQYF. The gene calls are TRBV5-1 and TRBJ2-5, with D perhaps matching TRBD2 (5 bases). V lost 4 bases and J 5 bases, leaving 18 bases between the germline ends. CDR3 length: 15 residues. Germline assignment: CDR1 SGHRS and CDR2 YFSETQ. Full variable domain (remainder filled in from reference TRBV5-1 and TRBJ2-5): KAGVTQTPRYLIKTRGQQVTLSCSPISGHRSVSWYQQTPGQGLQFLFEYFSETQRNKGNFPGRFSGRQFSNSRSEMNVSTLELGDSALYLCASSSTGLTGETQYFGPGTRLLVL.

The chain couples TRBV5-1 to TRBJ2-7; no definite D call. Trimming took 4 bases from V and 2 from J, leaving 13 bases between them. Germline lookup yields CDR1 SGHRS and CDR2 YFSETQ. The CDR3 has 14 residues. The CDR3, as DNA: TGCGCCAGCAGCCCCAAACCAGCCACCTACGAGCAGTACTTC. This codes for CASSPKPATYEQYF.

V gene TRBV30 combines with J gene TRBJ1-1; 7 bases are shared with TRBD1. CDR1 and CDR2 (germline): GTSNPN, SVGIG (reference sequence). V was clipped by 3 bases and J by 3 bases; unmatched bases: 4. The CDR3 spans 13 residues. The CDR3 reads CAWRIQGYTEAFF. For the CDR3, the DNA is TGTGCCTGGAGAATACAGGGGTACACTGAAGCTTTCTTT.

V and J are TRBV6-1 and TRBJ2-2; perhaps D is TRBD1 or TRBD2 (6 bases each). Germline-derived CDR1 and CDR2 are MNHNS and SASEGT. V lost 2 bases to trimming and J lost 7 bases, with 17 bases between them. CDR3 length: 16 amino acids. CDR3: CASSESGGMGIGELFF. The CDR3 nucleotides are TGTGCCAGCAGTGAATCCGGGGGCATGGGGATCGGGGAGCTGTTTTTT.

As to this clonotype: This sequence may be a read error, since a much larger clone differs from it by one base. The CDR3 region has the DNA TGTGCCATCAAGATGGGGACGGATTATAATTCACCCCCCCACTTT. Translation: CAIKMGTDYNSPPHF. V and J are TRBV6-1 and TRBJ1-6; possibly TRBD1 for D (5 bases). Per germline, CDR1 MNHNS and CDR2 SASEGT. The CDR3 length is 15 residues.